The 3 T cell receptor beta chains presented below share a single source sample, sequenced in a study of shared clonotypes between healthy human individuals. Libraries were prepared by immunoSEQ multiplex PCR; TCRdb keeps only in-frame clonotypes and omits some of them. The sample holds around 2.1 million clones, roughly 91% seen once. CD8 cells classed as naive were CD45RO-negative and positively selected for CCR7, excluding terminally differentiated effector memory CD45RA+ cells. Sequencing was performed on naive CD8+ T cells from PBMCs. These receptors all stem from a man aged 18 to 30 in good health. Some clones in this sample may be carry-over from other donors' samples.

This clone was counted once. The chain uses TRBV7-9 and TRBJ2-1; D is perhaps TRBD2 (6 bases). V lost 4 bases to trimming and J lost 0 bases, with 13 bases between them. The CDR3 length is 16 residues. Germline values: CDR1 SEHNR, CDR2 FQNEAQ (reference sequence). CDR3 DNA: TGTGCCAGCAGCTCGTTAGCGGCCCGCTCCTACAATGAGCAGTTCTTC. Protein product: CASSSLAARSYNEQFF.

V gene TRBV5-1 combines with J gene TRBJ2-3; D is unclear. This CDR3 region has 12 residues. V lost 0 bases, J lost 6 bases, and 5 bases lay in between. The germline V gene has CDR1 SGHRS and CDR2 YFSETQ. The CDR3 coding sequence is TGCGCCAGCAGCTTGGCAGAGGATACGCAGTATTTT. Its protein is CASSLAEDTQYF.

This chain links TRBV10-3 with TRBJ1-1; D not resolved. V was pared by 10 bases and J by 1 base, with 7 bases between. Germline V gene data show CDR1 as ENHRY and CDR2 as SYGVKD. The CDR3 contains 11 residues. The CDR3 nucleotides read TGTGCCACTCAGCAGAACACTGAAGCTTTCTTT. Protein sequence: CATQQNTEAFF.